The T cell receptor (beta chain) described here comes from a study of blood T cells in healthy people across ages (dated by TCRdb to between 2015 and 2016). Broadly, across the study: In model experiments, template switching captured about one uniquely barcoded TCR beta cDNA molecule for every two T cells. Using deep sequencing normalized with unique cDNA molecular identifiers, the study measured how TCR beta repertoire diversity changes with age. To avoid experimental bias, donors of different ages were distributed randomly across sequencing lanes. Using the same blood draw, the study looked at two additional independent replicas of 1 million unique cDNA reads for two donors, one aged 18 to 30 and the other aged 80 or older. Four age groups were formed from the donors: young (average roughly 16 years), middle-aged (around 40), aged (62) and long-lived (82). The investigation overall reported the following: Compared with the aged group, the long-lived group had more naive CD4+ T cells, fewer expanded clones and increased TCR diversity, a pattern suggesting age selection. Because profiling used bulk unsorted PBMCs, naive and antigen-experienced compartments could not be compared conclusively. Observed TCR beta diversity per million T cells fell roughly linearly with age, and a significant reduction was already apparent by age around 36. Estimates of total diversity from one million sequenced T cells were regarded as lower bounds and underestimates. Donor CMV infection status was unknown, potentially confounding age-related changes in expanded clonotypes. Observed TCR beta diversity correlated strongly with the percentage of naive T cells measured by flow cytometry.

Library construction relied on 5' RACE. Sequencing relied on an Illumina HiSeq 2500. A second PCR of roughly 6 to 11 cycles was performed with a sample-barcoded 5' primer and a J-beta primer mix. Each TCR beta cDNA molecule received a unique molecular identifier from a template-switch 5' adaptor carrying 12 random nucleotides. Each sample yielded at least 3 million CDR3-containing paired-end reads. The Mint cDNA synthesis kit, primed by a TRBC-specific oligonucleotide, was used to synthesize first-strand cDNA from all RNA. All cDNA was treated with uracil-DNA glycosylase and then went through a first 18-cycle PCR with the universal primers M1SS and BC2_uni_R. On the study's bioinformatics: Normalization of each sample was performed by random selection of 1 million high-quality reads, each carrying a distinct molecular identifier. Reads sharing molecular identifiers were discarded rather than binned into consensus sequences. MiTCR, set to a Q25 quality threshold and the strictest error-elimination algorithm, was used for CDR3 identification, clonotype clustering and error correction. A nonparametric unseen species model with Euler transformation was used to estimate lower-bound total TCR beta diversity. TCRdb reanalyzed the raw reads on its own, using fastp at Q25 for trimming and MiXCR for clone calling, and kept in-frame beta chains. Here each entry gathers all rows of one CDR3 protein and keeps the most common genes and DNA. Here the V and J calls rest on TCRdb's processing, not on the authors' analysis. This sample holds 1.6 million or so distinct CDR3 sequences; about 35% were observed only once. The top ten hold roughly 12% of the sample.

Unmatched junction bases come to 6, with V trimmed by 5 bases and J by 4 bases. From the cysteine up to the phenylalanine, the CDR3 has a length of 15 residues. Only the CDR3 region is kept as DNA, spanning 45 bases read in frame from base 1. Via the germline V gene, CDR1 is SGHAT and CDR2 FQNNGV. As concerns this clonotype: The clone's antigen remains unknown. Base qualities are not provided; no much larger clone lies one nucleotide away.

The 35 to 40 donors, aged about 6 to 95 years, were systemically healthy Caucasian individuals from Russia. Around 10 milliliters of peripheral blood were drawn from each donor into EDTA-treated Vacutainer tubes. Ficoll-Paque density-gradient centrifugation was used to isolate PBMCs, with at least 6.5 million per sample. Trizol reagent was used to extract total RNA from PBMCs, with at least 5.5 micrograms per sample. For every donor, an aliquot of PBMCs went through flow cytometry to measure the percentages of naive CD45RAhigh/CD27high T cells. Sequenced material: blood. This TCR came from a woman aged 25 to 39 in good health. The chain joins TRBV11-2 to TRBJ2-2; 8 of the junction bases match TRBD1. Here is the DNA: TGTGCCAGCAGCCACAGGGGGTCGGGCACCGGGGAGCTGTTTTTT. Translated, it gives CASSHRGSGTGELFF.